This passage covers 10 T cell receptor beta chains from one sample sequenced in a study of OX40 agonist ivuxolimab in advanced cancers. Clones were sequenced by immunoSEQ multiplex PCR, and TCRdb holds only the in-frame ones, with some missing. This sample yields 60,000 to 65,000 clones, of which roughly 80% are seen a single time; less than 2% belongs to the top ten. The source was CD4+ or CD8+ T cells sorted from blood, collected in a trial of the OX40 agonist ivuxolimab. These receptors all stem from an adult with an advanced solid tumor such as melanoma, head and neck, liver or kidney cancer.

The chain is built from TRBV5-4 and TRBJ2-3; TRBD2 matches at 12 bases. Germline CDR1 SGHNT, CDR2 YYREEE (reference sequence). This CDR3 spans 17 amino acids. J gave up 2 bases and V 4 bases, and 8 bases lay outside the gene matches. Here the CDR3 reads CASSLNGLAGPTDTQYF. Here the CDR3 DNA reads TGTGCCAGCAGCCTAAACGGACTAGCGGGACCCACAGATACGCAGTATTTT.

The chain links TRBV7-3 to TRBJ2-1; D might be TRBD2 (6 bases). The V gene's germline CDR1 is SGHTA and CDR2 FQGTGA. Trimming took 1 base from V and 4 from J, leaving 11 bases between them. The CDR3 is 15 amino acids. CDR3 protein: CASSLSGTRYNEQFF. The DNA of the CDR3 is TGTGCCAGCAGCTTAAGCGGGACCAGATACAATGAGCAGTTCTTC. The variable domain in full, completed from reference TRBV7-3 and TRBJ2-1, reads GAGVSQTPSNKVTEKGKYVELRCDPISGHTALYWYRQSLGQGPEFLIYFQGTGAADDSGLPNDRFFAVRPEGSVSTLKIQRTERGDSAVYLCASSLSGTRYNEQFFGPGTRLTVL.

The chain carries TRBV11-2 and TRBJ1-2; weak D call: TRBD1 (6 bases). Germline V lookup: CDR1 SGHAT, CDR2 FQNNGV. Trimming stripped 1 base from V and 7 bases from J, with 22 bases between. The CDR3 loop spans 17 amino acids. The CDR3 protein is CASSLADNFQQGSGYTF. CDR3 nucleotides: TGTGCCAGCAGCTTAGCAGACAATTTTCAACAGGGTAGTGGCTACACCTTC.

The CDR3 region is CASSLAWGLNQETQYF. CDR3 DNA sequence: TGTGCCAGCAGCTTAGCTTGGGGACTCAACCAAGAGACCCAGTACTTC. J is TRBJ2-5 and V is TRBV7-9; the D gene is possibly TRBD2 (6 bases). Germline CDR1 SEHNR, CDR2 FQNEAQ (reference sequence). V was cut by 0 bases and J by 0 bases, with 11 bases left in between. There are 16 residues in the CDR3.

The chain carries TRBV29-1 and TRBJ1-2; 7 bases map to TRBD1. CDR1 is SQVTM, CDR2 ANQGSEA, per germline. This CDR3 is built from 15 residues. Trimming removed 7 bases from V and 8 bases from J; junction bases left unmatched: 19. The CDR3 bases are TGCAGCGGGGCGGTACTGAAAGGGGGCGCGCAGGGCTACACCTTC. Translated: CSGAVLKGGAQGYTF.

The chain employs TRBV7-2 and TRBJ1-2; 8 nucleotides align to TRBD1. The ends lost 1 base at V and 4 bases at J; junction bases unmatched: 5. The CDR3 length is 15 residues. Germline-derived CDR1 and CDR2 are SGHTA and FQGNSA. The CDR3, as DNA: TGTGCCAGCAGCTTAGGGACAGGGCTGGGCTATGGCTACACCTTC. Amino acids: CASSLGTGLGYGYTF.

CDR3 sequence reads: CASSEPRTGGGWGSEQFF. The CDR3, as DNA: TGCGCCAGCAGTGAGCCGCGGACAGGGGGAGGATGGGGGAGTGAGCAGTTCTTC. The chain joins TRBV10-2 to TRBJ2-1, with TRBD1 identical over 10 bases. The CDR3 loop spans 18 amino acids. The germline gives CDR1 WSHSY, CDR2 SAAADI. V shed 2 bases and J 9 bases; nucleotides not matched to a gene: 16.

This sequence joins TRBV11-1 and TRBJ2-7; D is unclear. Looked up from germline, CDR1 is SGHAT and CDR2 is FQDESV (reference sequence). The CDR3 is 15 residues long. The V and J ends lost 0 bases and 3 bases respectively, with 12 bases between them. CDR3 coding DNA: TGTGCCAGCAGCTTAGCGCTTGGCAGGAGCTACGAGCAGTACTTC. Translation: CASSLALGRSYEQYF.

This clone occurred a few times. This chain joins TRBV6-5 and TRBJ2-7; D not resolved. Trimming cost V 5 bases and J 3 bases, with 11 bases left between them. This CDR3 has 13 residues. Looked up from germline, CDR1 is MNHEY and CDR2 is SVGAGI. The CDR3 region has the DNA TGTGCCAGCAGTGAAGGGATGGGCTACGAGCAGTACTTC. Amino acid sequence: CASSEGMGYEQYF.

This clone was detected only a few times. The chain couples TRBV19 to TRBJ2-5, with 7 nucleotides matching TRBD2. The DNA end is a closer match to TRBJ2-7, so the J assignment may be wrong. Germline V CDR1 and CDR2: LNHDA, SQIVND (reference sequence). CDR3 length: 13 residues. CDR3 sequence reads: CASSISGIREQYF. The CDR3 region has the DNA TGTGCCAGTAGTATCAGCGGGATCCGCGAGCAGTACTTC.